Listed here are 22 T cell receptor beta chains from one sample, sequenced in a study of cytomegalovirus exposure and HLA in healthy donors. PCR was performed using 60 Vbeta and 13 Jbeta primers. The protocol was immunoSEQ multiplex PCR, while the TCRdb copy is restricted to in-frame clones and leaves out a portion. This repertoire includes approximately 71,000 clones. Sequenced sample: PBMCs. The source of these receptors is a female donor in good health and CMV-seropositive.

This chain joins TRBV6-1 and TRBJ2-3; 9 nucleotides line up with TRBD1. Per germline, CDR1 MNHNS and CDR2 SASEGT. Trimming removed 2 bases from V and 4 bases from J; junction bases left unmatched: 10. The CDR3 has 17 residues. DNA for the CDR3: TGTGCCAGCAGTGAATTGTACAGGGGGCCCCTTCCAGATACGCAGTATTTT. The encoded protein is CASSELYRGPLPDTQYF.

This rearrangement joins TRBV18 to TRBJ2-5, with no clear D. This CDR3 spans 11 amino acids. V was clipped by 6 bases and J by 5 bases, with 7 bases between them. CDR1 is KGHSH and CDR2 is LQKENI in the germline V gene. The DNA of the CDR3 is TGTGCCAGCTCGTCCCTCGAGACCCAGTACTTC. Translating it yields CASSSLETQYF.

This chain connects TRBV2 to TRBJ2-3; 8 nucleotides agree with TRBD2. The V and J ends lost 6 bases and 6 bases, in that order; junction bases with no gene match: 11. Germline V gives CDR1 SNHLY, CDR2 FYNNEI. This CDR3 has 15 amino acids. The CDR3 loop is CASSPGLGGRDTQYF. The CDR3 region has the DNA TGTGCCAGCAGCCCGGGACTAGGCGGAAGGGATACGCAGTATTTT.

V usage is TRBV5-1 and J usage is TRBJ2-3; a weak D match, TRBD2 (6 bases). The ends were cut back, 7 bases at V and 6 bases at J, with 21 bases in the middle. Germline CDR1 reads SGHRS; CDR2 reads YFSETQ. The CDR3 runs 15 residues. CDR3 DNA: TGCGCCAGCGGCCCAGGCGGGAATTTGAGGGATACGCAGTATTTT. Translated: CASGPGGNLRDTQYF.

The chain employs TRBV27 and TRBJ1-2; 9 nucleotides match TRBD1. V trimming: 5 bases; J trimming: 5 bases; junction bases outside the gene matches: 6. CDR1 is MNHEY and CDR2 is SMNVEV in the germline V gene (reference sequence). CDR3 size: 14 residues. This CDR3 reads CASSITGTGYGYTF. The DNA for the CDR3 is TGTGCCAGCAGTATAACCGGGACAGGGTATGGCTACACCTTC.

This sequence joins TRBV4-1 and TRBJ2-2; TRBD1 matches 7 bases. J lost 3 bases, V lost 3 bases, and 7 bases had no gene match. Looked up from germline, CDR1 is MGHRA and CDR2 is YSYEKL. The CDR3 spans 16 residues. CDR3 residues: CASSQTDRTYTGELFF. DNA of the CDR3: TGCGCCAGCAGCCAGACGGACAGGACATACACCGGGGAGCTGTTTTTT.

The chain links TRBV29-1 to TRBJ2-7, with D perhaps TRBD1 (6 bases). The V end lost 6 bases, the J end lost 5 bases, and 11 bases lay between the germline ends. The CDR3 is 11 residues long. Germline V lookup: CDR1 SQVTM, CDR2 ANQGSEA. The CDR3 protein is CSVQQGDEQYF. In DNA, the CDR3 is TGCAGCGTACAACAGGGCGACGAGCAGTACTTC.

The V and J genes are TRBV6-5 and TRBJ2-2; possibly TRBD2 for D (6 bases). Germline V gene data show CDR1 as MNHEY and CDR2 as SVGAGI. V was trimmed by 6 bases and J by 2 bases, leaving 13 bases between them. This CDR3 is built from 15 residues. The CDR3 DNA sequence: TGTGCCAGCAGGCTGACTAGTTCTAACACCGGGGAGCTGTTTTTT. It encodes CASRLTSSNTGELFF.

The genes are TRBV6-5 and TRBJ2-1, with a weak D call TRBD1 (5 bases). Germline values: CDR1 MNHEY, CDR2 SVGAGI. The germline V and J ends were trimmed by 5 bases and 4 bases, with 9 bases remaining between them. CDR3 length: 13 amino acids. As DNA, the CDR3 is TGTGCCAGCAGTAGGACACTTTACAATGAGCAGTTCTTC. Residues: CASSRTLYNEQFF.

The V call is TRBV13, the J call TRBJ1-1; 7 bases align to TRBD1. V shed 6 bases and J 6 bases; nucleotides not matched to a gene: 7. The CDR3 is made up of 13 amino acids. The V gene's germline CDR1 is PRHDT and CDR2 FYEKMQ (reference sequence). The DNA of the CDR3 is TGTGCCAGCAGTAGAACAGGGGTATCTGAAGCTTTCTTT. As protein: CASSRTGVSEAFF. Supplemented by reference TRBV13 and TRBJ1-1, the full variable domain reads AAGVIQSPRHLIKEKRETATLKCYPIPRHDTVYWYQQGPGQDPQFLISFYEKMQSDKGSIPDRFSAQQFSDYHSELNMSSLELGDSALYFCASSRTGVSEAFFGQGTRLTVV.

Comments on this clone: One end of the junction does not line up with germline, which may come from a read error. The V and J genes are TRBV7-7 and TRBJ2-5; no definite D call. In germline, CDR1 is SSHAT, CDR2 FNYEAQ (reference sequence). The CDR3 runs to 13 residues. The CDR3 DNA reads as TGTGCTAGCAGCTTAGGAGAAAAAGAGACCCAGTACTTC. Translated, it gives CASSLGEKETQYF.

This rearrangement joins TRBV2 to TRBJ1-4, with 7 bases lining up with TRBD1. The CDR3 consists of 14 residues. Per germline, CDR1 SNHLY and CDR2 FYNNEI. V shed 6 bases, J shed 7 bases, and the junction held 8 bases outside the gene matches. CDR3: CASSDRVVGEKLFF. In nucleotides, the CDR3 is TGTGCCAGCAGCGACAGGGTGGTTGGTGAAAAACTGTTTTTT.

This chain links TRBV15 with TRBJ2-3; 14 bases map to TRBD2. The length of the CDR3 is 17 residues. Germline trimming cut 1 base from V and 5 bases from J; bases unmatched to any gene: 5. Looked up from germline, CDR1 is LNHNV and CDR2 is YYDKDF (reference sequence). The CDR3: CATSRGGTSGGQDTQYF. The DNA of the CDR3 is TGTGCCACCAGCAGAGGCGGGACTAGCGGGGGCCAAGATACGCAGTATTTT.

V and J are TRBV4-2 and TRBJ1-1; maybe TRBD1 (5 bases). Germline V gene sequence: CDR1 LGHNA, CDR2 YNFKEQ. The CDR3 runs to 12 residues. The V end lost 0 bases, the J end lost 13 bases, and 12 bases lay between the germline ends. The CDR3 sequence: CASSQEGVKGFF. CDR3 nucleotide sequence: TGTGCCAGCAGCCAAGAAGGGGTGAAAGGTTTCTTT.

J is TRBJ1-3 and V is TRBV5-1, with a possible D match to TRBD1 (6 bases). Trimming left V 0 bases short and J 8 bases short, with 15 bases between. This CDR3 is built from 15 residues. CDR1 is SGHRS, CDR2 YFSETQ, per germline. The CDR3 here is CASSLGQARRDTIYF. The CDR3 region has the DNA TGCGCCAGCAGCTTGGGACAGGCACGGCGAGACACCATATATTTT. The full variable domain, with the rest looked up from reference TRBV5-1 and TRBJ1-3, is KAGVTQTPRYLIKTRGQQVTLSCSPISGHRSVSWYQQTPGQGLQFLFEYFSETQRNKGNFPGRFSGRQFSNSRSEMNVSTLELGDSALYLCASSLGQARRDTIYFGEGSWLTVV.

Here the CDR3 reads CASSLGTGEQYF. CDR3 DNA: TGTGCCAGCTCACTCGGGACAGGTGAGCAGTACTTC. The chain has TRBV18 and TRBJ2-7, with 8 positions matching TRBD1. The CDR3 has 12 residues. V lost 4 bases to trimming and J lost 7 bases; unmatched junction nucleotides: 3. From germline, CDR1 is KGHSH and CDR2 LQKENI.

The rearrangement uses TRBV7-9 and TRBJ1-1; no clear D. The CDR3 is made up of 14 amino acids. Germline values: CDR1 SEHNR, CDR2 FQNEAQ (reference sequence). The V end lost 0 bases, the J end lost 4 bases, and 9 bases lay between the germline ends. CDR3 coding DNA: TGTGCCAGCAGCTTAGCGTCAGGCCTCACTGAAGCTTTCTTT. This codes for CASSLASGLTEAFF.

The chain links TRBV7-2 to TRBJ1-2; no reliable D call. This CDR3 has 13 residues. Germline CDR1 reads SGHTA; CDR2 reads FQGNSA. The V end lost 5 bases, the J end lost 4 bases, and 11 bases lay between the germline ends. The DNA of the CDR3 is TGTGCCAGCAGCCCGAGTGAGGCCTATGGCTACACCTTC. It is translated as CASSPSEAYGYTF.

V is TRBV28 and J is TRBJ2-3; 15 bases are a match to TRBD2. Trimming removed 5 bases from V and 0 bases from J; junction bases left unmatched: 6. There are 18 residues in the CDR3. CDR1 and CDR2 from the germline V gene are MDHEN and SYDVKM. The CDR3 loop is CASSTGLAGGPSTDTQYF. Here the CDR3 DNA reads TGTGCCAGCAGTACGGGACTAGCGGGAGGCCCTAGCACAGATACGCAGTATTTT.

Details on this clone: Within the sample, other DNA sequences also encode this same CDR3. V usage is TRBV5-4 and J usage is TRBJ1-4; TRBD1 agrees at 9 bases. V dropped 2 bases and J dropped 7; count of bases not matched to a gene: 3. CDR1 is SGHNT and CDR2 is YYREEE in the germline V gene (reference sequence). This CDR3 has 14 residues. The CDR3 nucleotides are TGTGCCAGCAGCTTACAGGGGGCGGTTGAAAAACTGTTTTTT. Translating gives CASSLQGAVEKLFF.

The rearrangement uses TRBV5-1 and TRBJ2-3, with D possibly matching TRBD1 (5 bases). The V gene's germline CDR1 is SGHRS and CDR2 YFSETQ. Trimming shortened V by 0 bases and J by 3 bases, and 11 bases separated the two germline ends. CDR3 length equals 15 residues. CDR3 region: CASSLVAGKTDTQYF. The CDR3 bases are TGCGCCAGCAGCTTGGTGGCAGGGAAAACAGATACGCAGTATTTT.

V gene TRBV4-1 combines with J gene TRBJ2-7, with D perhaps matching TRBD1 (5 bases). The CDR3 is 15 amino acids. The V end was cut by 1 base, the J end by 3 bases, with 13 bases between. Germline loops: CDR1 MGHRA, CDR2 YSYEKL. As DNA, the CDR3 is TGCGCCAGCAGCCAAGTAGGCGGACAAGGCTACGAGCAGTACTTC. Translated: CASSQVGGQGYEQYF.